Sequencing of this TCR beta chain was carried out in a study of regulatory T cells in long-lasting Graves disease. Time point noted: newly diagnosed GD, antithyroid drugs for less than 3 months. Preparation of the TCR library used RNA extracted from PBMCs. Germline values: CDR1 MGHRA, CDR2 YSYEKL. V lost 1 base, J lost 2 bases, and 17 bases lay in between. The CDR3 is 17 amino acids. With iRepertoire HTBI primers and Arm-PCR of CDR3 regions, TCR beta libraries were built. TCRdb re-analysed the multiplex PCR reads in MiXCR, keeping a single row per CDR3 protein. The data hold about 530,000 distinct CDR3 sequences, with around 16% observed a single time. In this sample, this clonotype turned up once. The sample was also reused in another study, on T cells in Graves' hyperthyroidism and ophthalmopathy.

The TCR originated in a woman between 40 and 65 years old with Graves disease. The source material was peripheral blood mononuclear cells (PBMCs), sampled at new diagnosis, from a patient treated with antithyroid drugs. V is TRBV4-1 and J is TRBJ1-1, with D tentatively TRBD1 (5 bases). CDR3 sequence: CASSQVPRVRSNTEAFF. The CDR3 DNA reads as TGCGCCAGCAGCCAAGTCCCCAGGGTCCGCTCTAACACTGAAGCTTTCTTT.